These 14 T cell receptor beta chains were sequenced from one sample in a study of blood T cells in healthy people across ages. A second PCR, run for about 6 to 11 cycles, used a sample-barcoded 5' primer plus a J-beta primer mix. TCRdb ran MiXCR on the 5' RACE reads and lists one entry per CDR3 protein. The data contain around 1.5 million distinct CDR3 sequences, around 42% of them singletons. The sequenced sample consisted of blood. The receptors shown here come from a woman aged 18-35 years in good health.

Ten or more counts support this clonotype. This CDR3 reads CASSERSTQETQYF. CDR3 DNA: TGCGCCAGCAGTGAGAGGTCTACCCAAGAGACCCAGTACTTC. The rearrangement links TRBV10-2 to TRBJ2-5; D is ambiguous. This CDR3 spans 14 amino acids. The V gene lost 2 bases and the J gene lost 1 base, with 8 bases spanning the gap. Germline CDR1 is WSHSY and CDR2 is SAAADI.

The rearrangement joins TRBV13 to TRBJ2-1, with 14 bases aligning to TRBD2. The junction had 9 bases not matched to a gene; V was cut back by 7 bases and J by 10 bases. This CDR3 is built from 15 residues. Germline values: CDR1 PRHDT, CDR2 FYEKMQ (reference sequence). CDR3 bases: TGTGCCAGCACCGCGGGACTAGCGGGAGTTTACGAGCAGTTCTTC. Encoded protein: CASTAGLAGVYEQFF.

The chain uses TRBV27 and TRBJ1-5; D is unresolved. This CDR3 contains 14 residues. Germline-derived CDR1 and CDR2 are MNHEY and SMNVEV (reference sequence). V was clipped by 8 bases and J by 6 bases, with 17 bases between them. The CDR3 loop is CASSDGFGSQPQHF. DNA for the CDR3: TGTGCCAGCTCAGATGGGTTTGGGAGTCAGCCCCAGCATTTT.

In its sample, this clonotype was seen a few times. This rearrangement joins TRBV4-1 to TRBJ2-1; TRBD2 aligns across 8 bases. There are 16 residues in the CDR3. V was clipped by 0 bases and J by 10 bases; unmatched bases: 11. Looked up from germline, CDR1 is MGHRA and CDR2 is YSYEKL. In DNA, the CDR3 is TGCGCCAGCAGCCAAGAACCTCTCGGGGGGGCAATAGAGCAGTTCTTC. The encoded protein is CASSQEPLGGAIEQFF.

CDR3 nucleotide sequence: TGCAGTGCTAGAATTGGGTCTCCGGGAGCGAAAAACATTCAGTACTTC. It specifies CSARIGSPGAKNIQYF. The chain carries TRBV20-1 and TRBJ2-4; tentative D call: TRBD2 (6 bases). Germline assignment: CDR1 DFQATT and CDR2 SNEGSKA (reference sequence). CDR3 length: 16 amino acids. Trimming left V 2 bases short and J 4 bases short, with 18 bases between.

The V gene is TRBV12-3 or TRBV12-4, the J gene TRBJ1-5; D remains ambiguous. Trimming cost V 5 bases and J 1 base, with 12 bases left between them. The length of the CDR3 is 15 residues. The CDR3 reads CASSEPPVSNQPQHF. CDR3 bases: TGTGCCAGCAGTGAACCACCGGTGAGCAATCAGCCCCAGCATTTT.

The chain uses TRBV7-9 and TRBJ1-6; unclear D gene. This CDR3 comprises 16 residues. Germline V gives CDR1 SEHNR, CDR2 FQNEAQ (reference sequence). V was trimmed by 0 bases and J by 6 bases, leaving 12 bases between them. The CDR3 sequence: CASSLAVMGSNSPLHF. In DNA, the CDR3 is TGTGCCAGCAGCTTAGCGGTCATGGGGTCTAATTCACCCCTCCACTTT.

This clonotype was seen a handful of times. The CDR3: CASSLVGNTGELFF. CDR3 in DNA: TGTGCCAGCAGCTTAGTCGGGAACACCGGGGAGCTGTTTTTT. The chain employs TRBV7-9 and TRBJ2-2; D call uncertain. The CDR3 spans 14 residues. V dropped 1 base and J dropped 1 base, with 4 bases sitting between them. Germline V gives CDR1 SEHNR, CDR2 FQNEAQ (reference sequence).

In DNA, the CDR3 is TGTGCCAGCAGTACTCTACCCGGACTAGCGGGCGTCTCCTACGAGCAGTACTTC. It codes for CASSTLPGLAGVSYEQYF. The rearrangement joins TRBV28 to TRBJ2-7, with 11 nucleotides matching TRBD2. This CDR3 is built from 18 residues. V gave up 5 bases and J gave up 0 bases; unmatched junction bases: 12. The germline gives CDR1 MDHEN, CDR2 SYDVKM.

CDR3: CSAFKDSPEAFF. CDR3 coding DNA: TGCAGCGCTTTTAAGGACAGCCCTGAAGCTTTCTTT. The V call is TRBV29-1, the J call TRBJ1-1, with D perhaps matching TRBD1 (6 bases). Germline V CDR1 and CDR2: SQVTM, ANQGSEA. The CDR3 has 12 residues. V lost 7 bases, J lost 6 bases, and 15 bases lay in between. Together with reference TRBV29-1 and TRBJ1-1, the CDR3 gives the full variable domain: SAVISQKPSRDICQRGTSLTIQCQVDSQVTMMFWYRQQPGQSLTLIATANQGSEATYESGFVIDKFPISRPNLTFSTLTVSNMSPEDSSIYLCSAFKDSPEAFFGQGTRLTVV.

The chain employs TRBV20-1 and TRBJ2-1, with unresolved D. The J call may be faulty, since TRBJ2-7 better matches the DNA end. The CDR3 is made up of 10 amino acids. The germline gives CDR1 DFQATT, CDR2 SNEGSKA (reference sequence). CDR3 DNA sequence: TGCAGTGCTAGTTACAATGAGCAGTACTTC. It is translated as CSASYNEQYF.

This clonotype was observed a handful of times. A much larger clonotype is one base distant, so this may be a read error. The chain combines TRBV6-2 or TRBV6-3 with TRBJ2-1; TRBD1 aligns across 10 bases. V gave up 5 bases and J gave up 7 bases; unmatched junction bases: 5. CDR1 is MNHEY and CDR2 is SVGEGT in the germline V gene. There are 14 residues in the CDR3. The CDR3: CASSVRDRGNEQFF. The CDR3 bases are TGTGCCAGCAGTGTACGGGACAGGGGAAATGAGCAGTTCTTC.

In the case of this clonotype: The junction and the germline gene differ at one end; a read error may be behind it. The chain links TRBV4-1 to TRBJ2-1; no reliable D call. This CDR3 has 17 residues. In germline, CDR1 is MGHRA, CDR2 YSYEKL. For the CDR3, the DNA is TGCGCCAGCGGCCAAGTCTCGCGAGCAAATACCTACAATGAGCAGTTCTTC. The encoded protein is CASGQVSRANTYNEQFF.

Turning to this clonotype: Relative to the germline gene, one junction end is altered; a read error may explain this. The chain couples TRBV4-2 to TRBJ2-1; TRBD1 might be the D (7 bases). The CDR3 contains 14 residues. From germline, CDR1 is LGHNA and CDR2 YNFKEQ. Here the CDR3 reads CVSSQGGRHNEQFF. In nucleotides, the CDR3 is TGTGTCAGCAGCCAGGGGGGCCGGCACAATGAGCAGTTCTTC.